The entry that follows covers one TCR beta chain sequence. Using immunoSEQ multiplex PCR, the repertoire was profiled, and TCRdb retains in-frame clones only, with some absent. This sample has about 29,000 clones, with about 92% found just once. This record belongs to a study of T cells in tuberculosis. The CDR3 length is 15 residues. Germline CDR1 reads SNHLY; CDR2 reads FYNNEI. Trimming cost V 3 bases and J 5 bases, with 17 bases left between them. The rearrangement links TRBV2 to TRBJ2-7, with D tentatively TRBD2 (6 bases). The sequence derives from a donor aged 10 to 29 with latent tuberculosis or without tuberculosis infection. Specimen: PBMCs. CDR3 sequence: CASSDVGGSLDEQYF. The CDR3 nucleotides are TGTGCCAGCAGTGACGTTGGAGGGTCTTTAGACGAGCAGTACTTC.